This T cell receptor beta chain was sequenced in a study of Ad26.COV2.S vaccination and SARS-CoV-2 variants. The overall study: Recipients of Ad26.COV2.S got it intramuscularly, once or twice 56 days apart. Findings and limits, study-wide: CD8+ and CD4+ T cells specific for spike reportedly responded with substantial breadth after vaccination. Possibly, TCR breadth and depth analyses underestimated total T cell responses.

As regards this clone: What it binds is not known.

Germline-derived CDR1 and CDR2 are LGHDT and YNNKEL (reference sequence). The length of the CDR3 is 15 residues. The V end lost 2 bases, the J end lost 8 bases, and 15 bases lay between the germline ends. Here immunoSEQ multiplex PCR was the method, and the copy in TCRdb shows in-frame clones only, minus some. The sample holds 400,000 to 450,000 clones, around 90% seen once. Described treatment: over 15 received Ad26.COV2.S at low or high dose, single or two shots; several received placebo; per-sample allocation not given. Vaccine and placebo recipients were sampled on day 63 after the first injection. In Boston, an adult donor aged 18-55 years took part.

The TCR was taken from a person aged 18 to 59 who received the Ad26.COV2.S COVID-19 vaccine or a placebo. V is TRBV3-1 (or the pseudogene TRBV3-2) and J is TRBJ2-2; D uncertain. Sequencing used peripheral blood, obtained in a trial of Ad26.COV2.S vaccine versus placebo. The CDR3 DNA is TGTGCCAGCAGCCAATCTTCGGACGGGTGGGGGGAGCTGTTTTTT. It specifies CASSQSSDGWGELFF.